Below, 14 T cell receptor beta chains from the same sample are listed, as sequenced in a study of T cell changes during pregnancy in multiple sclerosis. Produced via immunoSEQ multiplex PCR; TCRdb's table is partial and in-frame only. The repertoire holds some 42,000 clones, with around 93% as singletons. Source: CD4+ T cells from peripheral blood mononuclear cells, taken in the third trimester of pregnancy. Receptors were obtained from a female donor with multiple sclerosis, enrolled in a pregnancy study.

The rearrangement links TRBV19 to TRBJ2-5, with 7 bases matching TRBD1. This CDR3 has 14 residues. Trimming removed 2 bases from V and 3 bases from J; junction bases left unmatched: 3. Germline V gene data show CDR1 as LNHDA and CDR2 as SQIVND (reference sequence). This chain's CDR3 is CASSIQGVKETQYF. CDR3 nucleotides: TGTGCCAGTAGTATACAGGGGGTGAAAGAGACCCAGTACTTC.

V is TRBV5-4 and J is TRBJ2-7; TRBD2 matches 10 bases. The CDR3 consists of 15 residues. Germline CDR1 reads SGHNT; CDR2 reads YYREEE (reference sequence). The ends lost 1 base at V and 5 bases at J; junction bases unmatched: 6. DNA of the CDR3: TGTGCCAGCAGCTTGAAACTAGCGGGAACGAACGAGCAGTACTTC. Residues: CASSLKLAGTNEQYF.

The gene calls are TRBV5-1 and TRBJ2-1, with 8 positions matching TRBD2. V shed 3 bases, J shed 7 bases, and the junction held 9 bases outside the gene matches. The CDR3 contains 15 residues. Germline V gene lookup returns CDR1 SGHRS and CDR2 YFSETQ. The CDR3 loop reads CASSSGGAETNEQFF. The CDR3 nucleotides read TGCGCCAGCAGCTCGGGGGGGGCCGAAACGAATGAGCAGTTCTTC.

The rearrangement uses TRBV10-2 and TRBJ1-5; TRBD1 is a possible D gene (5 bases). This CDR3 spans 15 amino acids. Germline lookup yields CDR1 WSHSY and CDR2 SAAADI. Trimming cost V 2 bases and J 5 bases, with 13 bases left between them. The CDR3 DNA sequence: TGCGCCAGCAGTGAGAGCGGGGGACGCCATCAGCCCCAGCATTTT. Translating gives CASSESGGRHQPQHF.

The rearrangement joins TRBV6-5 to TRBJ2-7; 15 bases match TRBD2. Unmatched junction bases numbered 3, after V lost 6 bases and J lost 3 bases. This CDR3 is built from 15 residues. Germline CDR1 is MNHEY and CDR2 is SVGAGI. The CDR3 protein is CASRGLAGGYYEQYF. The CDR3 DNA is TGTGCCAGCAGGGGACTAGCGGGAGGTTACTACGAGCAGTACTTC.

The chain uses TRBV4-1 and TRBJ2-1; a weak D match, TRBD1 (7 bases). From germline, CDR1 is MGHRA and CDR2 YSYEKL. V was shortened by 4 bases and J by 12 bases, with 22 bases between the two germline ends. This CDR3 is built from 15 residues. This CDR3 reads CASSPQPGDRVGQFF. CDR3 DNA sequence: TGCGCCAGCAGCCCCCAGCCGGGAGACAGGGTTGGGCAGTTCTTC.

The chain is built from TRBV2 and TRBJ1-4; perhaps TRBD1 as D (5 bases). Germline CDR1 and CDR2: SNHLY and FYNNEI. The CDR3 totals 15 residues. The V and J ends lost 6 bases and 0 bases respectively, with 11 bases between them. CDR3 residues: CASRGGTATNEKLFF. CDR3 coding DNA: TGTGCCAGCAGGGGGGGGACGGCAACTAATGAAAAACTGTTTTTT.

CDR3 amino acids: CASSITTNEKLFF. The DNA for the CDR3 is TGTGCCAGCAGTATAACAACTAATGAAAAACTGTTTTTT. The chain links TRBV6-6 to TRBJ1-4; D not resolved. This CDR3 is 13 amino acids long. V dropped 5 bases and J dropped 0 bases, with 4 bases sitting between them. In germline, CDR1 is MNHNY, CDR2 SVGAGI (reference sequence).

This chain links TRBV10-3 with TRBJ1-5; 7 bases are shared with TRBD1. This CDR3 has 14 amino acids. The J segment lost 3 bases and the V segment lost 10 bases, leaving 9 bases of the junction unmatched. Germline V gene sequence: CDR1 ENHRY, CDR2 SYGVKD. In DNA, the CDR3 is TGTGCCACCGCGGACAGGCTGACCAATCAGCCCCAGCATTTT. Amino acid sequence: CATADRLTNQPQHF.

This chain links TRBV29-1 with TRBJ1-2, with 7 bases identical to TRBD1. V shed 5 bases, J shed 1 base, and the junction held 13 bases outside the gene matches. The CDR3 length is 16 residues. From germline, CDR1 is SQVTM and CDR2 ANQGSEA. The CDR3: CSVINLRTGVNYGYTF. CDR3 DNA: TGCAGCGTTATCAATTTAAGGACAGGAGTTAACTATGGCTACACCTTC.

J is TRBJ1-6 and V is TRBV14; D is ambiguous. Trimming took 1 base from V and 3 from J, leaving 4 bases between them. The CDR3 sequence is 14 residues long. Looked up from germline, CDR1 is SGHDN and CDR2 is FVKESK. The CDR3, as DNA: TGTGCCAGCAGCCAAGTCAGCTATAATTCACCCCTCCACTTT. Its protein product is CASSQVSYNSPLHF.

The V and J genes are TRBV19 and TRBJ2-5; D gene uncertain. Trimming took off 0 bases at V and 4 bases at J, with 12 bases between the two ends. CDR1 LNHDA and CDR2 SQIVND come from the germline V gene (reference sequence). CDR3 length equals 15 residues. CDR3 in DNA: TGTGCCAGTAGTATAGATAGTCCTAGTGGAGAGACCCAGTACTTC. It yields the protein CASSIDSPSGETQYF.

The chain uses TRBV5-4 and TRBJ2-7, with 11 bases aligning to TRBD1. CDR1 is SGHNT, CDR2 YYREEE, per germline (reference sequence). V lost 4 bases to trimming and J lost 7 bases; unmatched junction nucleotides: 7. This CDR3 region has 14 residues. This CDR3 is CASSPDRGRREQYF. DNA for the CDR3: TGTGCCAGCAGCCCGGACAGGGGGCGCAGGGAGCAGTACTTC. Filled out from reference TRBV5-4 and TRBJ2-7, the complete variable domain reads ETGVTQSPTHLIKTRGQQVTLRCSSQSGHNTVSWYQQALGQGPQFIFQYYREEENGRGNFPPRFSGLQFPNYSSELNVNALELDDSALYLCASSPDRGRREQYFGPGTRLTVT.

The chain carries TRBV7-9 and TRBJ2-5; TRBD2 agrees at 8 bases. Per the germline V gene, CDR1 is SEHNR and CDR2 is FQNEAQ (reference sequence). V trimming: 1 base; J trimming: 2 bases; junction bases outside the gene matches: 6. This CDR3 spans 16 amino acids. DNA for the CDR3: TGTGCCAGCAGCTTAGAGGTCCGGGAGGGACAAGAGACCCAGTACTTC. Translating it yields CASSLEVREGQETQYF.